This T cell receptor beta chain was observed in a study of blood T cell repertoires in COVID-19. Study-wide context: Researchers got acute and convalescent COVID-19 samples from the United States, Italy and Spain. T cells, B-cell-depleted T cells, or PBMCs supplied cDNA or gDNA.

This CDR3 region has 14 residues. V lost 10 bases and J lost 9, with 22 bases in between. Germline CDR1 reads LGHDT; CDR2 reads YNNKEL (reference sequence). Original data processing: The authors estimated nucleated cell counts from reference gene primer amplification. The table came from immunoSEQ multiplex PCR; TCRdb's copy has only in-frame clones and leaves some out. The V and J calls and clone size were taken over from that table, and D and trimming were inferred from the DNA. This repertoire shows 35,000 to 50,000 clones, around 70% found once; its top ten account for 5.5% to 8%. The sample comprised peripheral blood. The TCR sequence derives from a man older than 75 with acute or convalescent COVID-19. The chain uses TRBV3-1 (or the pseudogene TRBV3-2) and TRBJ2-1; TRBD2 is a possible D gene (6 bases). The CDR3 loop reads CATRAQGYGGEQFF. The CDR3, as DNA: TGTGCCACCCGGGCCCAGGGTTACGGGGGTGAGCAGTTCTTC.